This T cell receptor beta chain emerged from a study of T cell repertoires in cytomegalovirus infection. About the research overall: Alongside well-studied HLA-B-restricted CMV epitopes, recently identified HLA-C-restricted CMV epitopes were also used. Signatures in public TCR beta sequences pointed to both CMV infection and matching HLA type. Study conclusions and caveats: HLA-C-restricted CMV clonotypes gave the most frequent clonotype in two of eight donors. There were carriers of CMV plus the relevant HLA, and cumulative public TCR beta family frequency identified them.

TCRdb recomputed calls from the reads with MiXCR, one row per CDR3 protein. The repertoire holds hundreds of thousands of distinct CDR3 sequences, with 33% as singletons. This clonotype was detected only a few times. The target antigen is unknown. The source material was cultured PBMCs, sampled from culture after CMV antigen stimulation. This clonotype was sampled from a human donor in good health (CMV status not recorded). Some clones in this sample may be carry-over from other donors' samples.

CDR3 region: CASSSLSGEGYEQYV. CDR3 DNA: TGTGCCAGCAGCTCCCTCTCAGGGGAAGGCTACGAGCAGTACGTC. This chain connects TRBV5-4 to TRBJ2-7, with D maybe TRBD1 (6 bases). V dropped 3 bases and J dropped 3 bases, with 16 bases sitting between them. This CDR3 is built from 15 residues. Germline CDR1 SGHNT, CDR2 YYREEE (reference sequence).